This T cell receptor (beta chain) was recorded in a study of blood T cell repertoires in COVID-19. Two negative PCRs, clearance, or symptom resolution were required of recovered Cohort 3 donors. Trimming at V came to 5 bases and at J to 6 bases, leaving 9 bases not matched to a gene. The CDR3 sequence is 15 residues long. From germline, CDR1 is MDHEN and CDR2 SYDVKM. Clones were read by immunoSEQ multiplex PCR, and TCRdb kept only the in-frame ones, dropping some. The repertoire holds approximately 280,000 clones, with roughly 85% as singletons. The chain joins TRBV28 to TRBJ2-7; 11 bases line up with TRBD1. This sequence originates from a woman aged 35 to 49 who had recovered from COVID-19. The sample was PBMCs or T cells enriched from blood (not recorded which). CDR3 amino acids: CASSRSGTGGSEQYF. Written as DNA, the CDR3 is TGTGCCAGCAGTCGGTCCGGGACAGGGGGATCCGAGCAGTACTTC.